The 26 T cell receptor beta chains listed next were all sequenced from one sample in a study of beta chain features in type 1 diabetes (dated by TCRdb to the late 2010s). Preparation of the library involved the immunoSEQ multiplex PCR assay. The High Capacity cDNA Reverse Transcription Kit was used to reverse transcribe all of the isolated RNA, meaning that expressed TCRB transcripts were what got sequenced. What TCRdb holds here is the immuneACCESS table cut down to in-frame rearrangements. Part of the clones is not present; checked against another copy, under half of the missing clones reflect an unresolved V gene, and the others are unexplained. The sample yields hundreds of thousands of clones; about a sixth were counted once. The top ten clones comprise roughly 0.098% of the sample. The specimen sequenced was naive CD4+ T cells from blood. The sample's cell subset or site, from its label and the paper: true naive CD4+ T cells. Receptor source: a man younger than 30 in good health.

The J gene is TRBJ2-7, the V gene TRBV27, with D possibly matching TRBD2 (6 bases). CDR1 and CDR2 from the germline V gene are MNHEY and SMNVEV (reference sequence). The CDR3 spans 14 residues. V lost 5 bases and J 3 bases, leaving 14 bases between the germline ends. The CDR3 loop reads CASSPRRDFYEQYF. CDR3 nucleotide sequence: TGTGCCAGCAGTCCAAGGAGGGACTTCTACGAGCAGTACTTC.

This clone appeared a few times. This chain links TRBV15 with TRBJ2-7; 7 nucleotides line up with TRBD1. Germline CDR1 LNHNV, CDR2 YYDKDF (reference sequence). This CDR3 has 13 residues. The ends lost 5 bases at V and 2 bases at J; junction bases unmatched: 3. CDR3 amino acids: CATSGGQPYEQYF. CDR3 coding DNA: TGTGCCACCAGCGGGGGACAGCCCTACGAGCAGTACTTC.

The chain has TRBV10-3 and TRBJ2-1; a possible D gene is TRBD1 (5 bases). The CDR3 has 14 residues. V was shortened by 5 bases and J by 3 bases, with 11 bases between the two germline ends. The germline gives CDR1 ENHRY, CDR2 SYGVKD. CDR3 in DNA: TGTGCCATCAGTATGGACATCCTCTACAATGAGCAGTTCTTC. Translation gives CAISMDILYNEQFF.

This clone was detected a few times. The chain carries TRBV27 and TRBJ1-2; D ambiguous. With 6 bases removed from V and 6 bases from J, the gap between germline ends came to 14 bases. Germline V CDR1 and CDR2: MNHEY, SMNVEV (reference sequence). This CDR3 region has 13 residues. CDR3 protein: CASSSRRADGYTF. The CDR3 region has the DNA TGTGCCAGCAGCTCTCGGAGGGCTGATGGCTACACCTTC.

The chain combines TRBV9 with TRBJ1-4; D ambiguous. Germline CDR1 is SGDLS and CDR2 is YYNGEE. The CDR3 extends over 16 amino acids. With 4 bases removed from V and 2 bases from J, the gap between germline ends came to 15 bases. The CDR3 sequence: CASSLHEGSTNEKLFF. The CDR3, as DNA: TGTGCCAGCAGCTTACATGAAGGCAGCACTAATGAAAAACTGTTTTTT.

V usage is TRBV9 and J usage is TRBJ2-3; D gene uncertain. The CDR3 has 14 amino acids. CDR1 is SGDLS and CDR2 is YYNGEE in the germline V gene. Trimming took off 4 bases at V and 0 bases at J, with 9 bases between the two ends. CDR3 in amino acids: CASSPSPSTDTQYF. CDR3 sequence (DNA): TGTGCCAGCAGCCCAAGTCCTAGCACAGATACGCAGTATTTT. The variable domain in full, completed from reference TRBV9 and TRBJ2-3, reads DSGVTQTPKHLITATGQRVTLRCSPRSGDLSVYWYQQSLDQGLQFLIQYYNGEERAKGNILERFSAQQFPDLHSELNLSSLELGDSALYFCASSPSPSTDTQYFGPGTRLTVL.

This clone was seen a few times. The J gene is TRBJ2-7, the V gene TRBV6-5; 8 bases align to TRBD2. The J segment lost 2 bases and the V segment lost 5 bases, leaving 8 bases of the junction unmatched. The CDR3 has 15 residues. From germline, CDR1 is MNHEY and CDR2 SVGAGI. This CDR3 reads CASSPRAGVTYEQYF. The CDR3 DNA follows: TGTGCCAGCAGTCCTCGAGCGGGAGTGACCTACGAGCAGTACTTC.

The J gene is TRBJ2-1, the V gene TRBV5-7, with 13 nucleotides matching TRBD2. TRBV5-7 is an ORF, with its function uncertain. After removal of 4 bases from V and 7 bases from J, the junction contained 5 bases not matched to a gene. The CDR3 runs 15 residues. The DNA of the CDR3 is TGTGCCAGCAGCCCAGGACTAGCGGGAGAAAATGAGCAGTTCTTC. Translated: CASSPGLAGENEQFF.

The V call is TRBV10-3, the J call TRBJ2-5; possible D gene TRBD1, 5 bases. V was pared by 4 bases and J by 7 bases, with 10 bases between. CDR3 length: 12 amino acids. Per the germline V gene, CDR1 is ENHRY and CDR2 is SYGVKD. The CDR3 nucleotides are TGTGCCATCAGTGGGGGCAGGACGACCCAGTACTTC. It codes for CAISGGRTTQYF.

This chain's CDR3 is CASRTSANTGELFF. DNA of the CDR3: TGTGCCAGCAGAACCAGCGCGAACACCGGGGAGCTGTTTTTT. V and J are TRBV7-9 and TRBJ2-2; no clear D gene. Germline values: CDR1 SEHNR, CDR2 FQNEAQ (reference sequence). The length of the CDR3 is 14 residues. V dropped 6 bases and J dropped 0 bases, with 8 bases sitting between them.

The rearrangement joins TRBV15 to TRBJ1-5; perhaps TRBD1 as D (5 bases). This CDR3 contains 14 residues. V was pared by 5 bases and J by 4 bases, with 12 bases between. In germline, CDR1 is LNHNV, CDR2 YYDKDF (reference sequence). Here the CDR3 DNA reads TGTGCCACCAGCGTAGCGACAGTTAATCAGCCCCAGCATTTT. It specifies CATSVATVNQPQHF.

V is TRBV19 and J is TRBJ2-7; D is perhaps TRBD1 (6 bases). The germline V gene has CDR1 LNHDA and CDR2 SQIVND (reference sequence). The CDR3 sequence is 13 residues long. V was pared by 5 bases and J by 6 bases, with 14 bases between. The CDR3 sequence is CASSSDRPSEQYF. Here the CDR3 DNA reads TGTGCCAGTAGTTCAGACAGGCCGTCCGAGCAGTACTTC.

This clone showed up just a few times. The chain uses TRBV28 and TRBJ1-5; D ambiguous. The germline gives CDR1 MDHEN, CDR2 SYDVKM. CDR3 length: 12 amino acids. V lost 1 base and J lost 9, with 7 bases in between. The CDR3 DNA reads as TGTGCCAGCAGTTTATTAGGGTGGCCCCAGCATTTT. As protein: CASSLLGWPQHF.

The rearrangement uses TRBV5-1 and TRBJ2-5; the D call may be TRBD1 or TRBD2 (6 bases each). CDR1 is SGHRS, CDR2 YFSETQ, per germline. With 4 bases removed from V and 5 bases from J, the gap between germline ends came to 18 bases. The CDR3 loop spans 15 amino acids. The DNA of the CDR3 is TGCGCCAGCAGCGTTTCCCACCGGGGGCGGGAGACCCAGTACTTC. This codes for CASSVSHRGRETQYF.

The chain recombines TRBV10-3 with TRBJ1-4; no clear D. This CDR3 comprises 15 residues. Germline V gene lookup returns CDR1 ENHRY and CDR2 SYGVKD. V was pared by 4 bases and J by 6 bases, with 15 bases between. DNA for the CDR3: TGTGCCATCAGTGGTACGGGGTTTCGAGATGAAAAACTGTTTTTT. Its translation is CAISGTGFRDEKLFF.

This clone came up a few times. The chain is built from TRBV5-1 and TRBJ2-1; D ambiguous. V was cut by 0 bases and J by 7 bases, with 14 bases left in between. Germline CDR1 is SGHRS and CDR2 is YFSETQ. The CDR3 consists of 15 residues. CDR3 region: CASSLDGPQRNEQFF. The CDR3 region has the DNA TGCGCCAGCAGCTTGGACGGGCCCCAAAGGAATGAGCAGTTCTTC.

J is TRBJ1-5 and V is TRBV4-1, with no clear D. From germline, CDR1 is MGHRA and CDR2 YSYEKL. The V end was cut by 0 bases, the J end by 4 bases, with 16 bases between. This CDR3 spans 17 amino acids. In DNA, the CDR3 is TGCGCCAGCAGCCAAGATGCGCTCGGGATCGGGAATCAGCCCCAGCATTTT. Residues: CASSQDALGIGNQPQHF.

This clone came up a few times. The rearrangement links TRBV10-3 to TRBJ1-4, with D possibly TRBD1 on 5 matching bases. Germline V gene sequence: CDR1 ENHRY, CDR2 SYGVKD. The length of the CDR3 is 14 residues. Deletions cut 3 bases from V and 10 bases from J, with 15 bases between. The CDR3 sequence: CAISDGQGPGKLFF. For the CDR3, the DNA is TGTGCCATCAGTGACGGGCAGGGTCCGGGAAAACTGTTTTTT.

On this clone: Other DNA sequences from this sample encode an identical CDR3 as well. CDR3 sequence reads: CASSPTSGSYEQYF. CDR3 DNA sequence: TGTGCCAGCAGCCCTACTAGCGGGAGTTACGAGCAGTACTTC. The rearrangement links TRBV7-9 to TRBJ2-7, with TRBD2 matching over 11 bases. The CDR3 is 14 residues long. After removal of 5 bases from V and 4 bases from J, the junction contained 4 bases not matched to a gene. The germline gives CDR1 SEHNR, CDR2 FQNEAQ (reference sequence).

This clone was detected only a few times. This same CDR3 is encoded by further DNA sequences in the sample. V usage is TRBV28 and J usage is TRBJ2-2; D call uncertain. Trimming shortened V by 6 bases and J by 2 bases, and 10 bases separated the two germline ends. The CDR3 covers 14 residues. Germline V gene data show CDR1 as MDHEN and CDR2 as SYDVKM. The CDR3 loop reads CASSPGQNTGELFF. CDR3 in DNA: TGTGCCAGCAGCCCCGGGCAAAACACCGGGGAGCTGTTTTTT.

The chain has TRBV7-8 and TRBJ2-1; 11 nucleotides line up with TRBD2. V gave up 3 bases and J gave up 5 bases; unmatched junction bases: 6. Germline V gives CDR1 SGHVS, CDR2 FQNEAQ. This CDR3 is 16 amino acids long. CDR3 coding DNA: TGTGCCAGCAGCTTCAGTAGCGGGAGGGCCCACAATGAGCAGTTCTTC. Translated: CASSFSSGRAHNEQFF.

V usage is TRBV10-3 and J usage is TRBJ2-7; 8 positions match TRBD1. V trimming: 6 bases; J trimming: 6 bases; junction bases outside the gene matches: 1. The CDR3 consists of 11 residues. CDR1 and CDR2 from the germline V gene are ENHRY and SYGVKD. The CDR3 nucleotides read TGTGCCATCAGCAGGGGGCTCGAGCAGTACTTC. It yields the protein CAISRGLEQYF.

This chain connects TRBV6-5 to TRBJ2-7; 8 bases fit TRBD1. The CDR3 is 15 amino acids. Germline V CDR1 and CDR2: MNHEY, SVGAGI. J gave up 6 bases and V 0 bases, and 7 bases lay outside the gene matches. As DNA, the CDR3 is TGTGCCAGCAGTTACTCGACAGGGGAGGTGGGCGAGCAGTACTTC. It codes for CASSYSTGEVGEQYF.

The rearrangement uses TRBV13 and TRBJ1-2; 7 bases map to TRBD1. CDR1 PRHDT and CDR2 FYEKMQ come from the germline V gene (reference sequence). The CDR3 totals 14 residues. The trim removed 6 bases at V and 0 bases at J, leaving 4 bases unmatched. The CDR3 protein is CASRYGTANYGYTF. The CDR3 region has the DNA TGTGCCAGCAGATATGGGACAGCTAACTATGGCTACACCTTC.

This clone was recorded a few times. The rearrangement uses TRBV6-1 and TRBJ2-7; 7 bases fit TRBD1. Trimming at V came to 7 bases and at J to 0 bases, leaving 6 bases not matched to a gene. The germline V gene has CDR1 MNHNS and CDR2 SASEGT. This CDR3 region has 14 residues. CDR3 in DNA: TGTGCCAGCACCCCGGACAGGAGCTCCTACGAGCAGTACTTC. Translating gives CASTPDRSSYEQYF.

In its sample, this clone was seen a few times. CDR3 coding DNA: TGTGCCAGCCGGCCGACAGCCACCGGGATCTACGAGCAGTACTTC. This sequence encodes CASRPTATGIYEQYF. The chain combines TRBV27 with TRBJ2-7; D assignment may be TRBD1 or TRBD2 (5 bases each). This CDR3 is built from 15 residues. CDR1 and CDR2 (germline): MNHEY, SMNVEV (reference sequence). The V end was cut by 8 bases, the J end by 3 bases, with 20 bases between.